Below are 18 T cell receptor beta chains sequenced from a single sample in a study of cytomegalovirus exposure and HLA in healthy donors. PCR used 60 Vbeta primers and 13 Jbeta primers. Method: immunoSEQ multiplex PCR; TCRdb's copy keeps in-frame clones and lacks some. This sample carries approximately 90,000 clones, approximately 80% of them seen once, and the ten largest clones take roughly 4.5%. The specimen sequenced was PBMCs. The source of these receptors is a woman aged 40 to 50 in good health and CMV-seronegative.

This clone was found a few times. The chain joins TRBV6-4 to TRBJ2-6; D may be TRBD2 (5 bases). Trimming took off 5 bases at V and 1 base at J, with 6 bases between the two ends. CDR3 length: 14 amino acids. Germline V gives CDR1 MRHNA, CDR2 SNTAGT. The CDR3 is CASSPGSGANVLTF. The DNA for the CDR3 is TGTGCCAGCAGTCCGGGATCTGGGGCCAACGTCCTGACTTTC.

Worth noting for this clone: In this CDR3 the conserved last residue, phenylalanine or tryptophan, is missing, so a read error is likely. The J gene is TRBJ1-5, the V gene TRBV29-1; 7 bases fit TRBD1. The germline V gene has CDR1 SQVTM and CDR2 ANQGSEA. The CDR3 contains 13 residues. Unmatched junction bases numbered 8, after V lost 7 bases and J lost 5 bases. The CDR3 here is CSATTGPDQPQHV. The DNA for the CDR3 is TGCAGCGCTACGACAGGGCCGGATCAGCCCCAGCATGTT.

J is TRBJ1-6 and V is TRBV5-1; 8 nucleotides line up with TRBD1. The CDR3 runs to 17 residues. V shed 0 bases and J 7 bases; nucleotides not matched to a gene: 9. Germline CDR1 is SGHRS and CDR2 is YFSETQ. CDR3 coding DNA: TGCGCCAGCAGCTTGGCCGGCCAGGGGGCGGAAAATTCACCCCTCCACTTT. This translates into CASSLAGQGAENSPLHF.

The chain uses TRBV6-5 and TRBJ1-3, with TRBD1 matching 7 bases. This CDR3 has 14 amino acids. Trimming at V came to 0 bases and at J to 8 bases, leaving 4 bases not matched to a gene. Germline V gene data show CDR1 as MNHEY and CDR2 as SVGAGI. The CDR3 DNA sequence: TGTGCCAGCAGTTACTCGATACAGGGGTACACCATATATTTT. Translated: CASSYSIQGYTIYF.

The rearrangement uses TRBV18 and TRBJ1-1; D remains ambiguous. CDR3 length equals 13 residues. Germline V gene lookup returns CDR1 KGHSH and CDR2 LQKENI. Trimming took off 3 bases at V and 2 bases at J, with 7 bases between the two ends. The DNA of the CDR3 is TGTGCCAGCTCACCCACAACAAACACTGAAGCTTTCTTT. Translation gives CASSPTTNTEAFF. The full variable domain, its missing parts supplied by reference TRBV18 and TRBJ1-1, is NAGVMQNPRHLVRRRGQEARLRCSPMKGHSHVYWYRQLPEEGLKFMVYLQKENIIDESGMPKERFSAEFPKEGPSILRIQQVVRGDSAAYFCASSPTTNTEAFFGQGTRLTVV.

The chain has TRBV15 and TRBJ1-6, with TRBD1 matching over 7 bases. This CDR3 has 16 residues. Germline V lookup: CDR1 LNHNV, CDR2 YYDKDF (reference sequence). Germline trimming cut 5 bases from V and 11 bases from J; bases unmatched to any gene: 15. The CDR3 DNA is TGTGCCACCAGCGCGTCGCGAACCCAAACAGGGGCACCCCTCCACTTT. Translated, it gives CATSASRTQTGAPLHF. The full variable domain, in which reference TRBV15 and TRBJ1-6 provide the parts outside the CDR3, is DAMVIQNPRYQVTQFGKPVTLSCSQTLNHNVMYWYQQKSSQAPKLLFHYYDKDFNNEADTPDNFQSRRPNTSFCFLDIRSPGLGDTAMYLCATSASRTQTGAPLHFGNGTRLTVT.

V and J are TRBV7-9 and TRBJ2-5; TRBD1 aligns across 7 bases. Unmatched junction bases numbered 1, after V lost 5 bases and J lost 1 base. The CDR3 spans 13 residues. The V gene's germline CDR1 is SEHNR and CDR2 FQNEAQ (reference sequence). In DNA, the CDR3 is TGTGCCAGCAGCGGGACAGTCCAAGAGACCCAGTACTTC. Translating gives CASSGTVQETQYF.

The genes are TRBV7-2 and TRBJ2-5; the D gene is possibly TRBD1 (8 bases). The V gene's germline CDR1 is SGHTA and CDR2 FQGNSA. V was trimmed by 5 bases and J by 5 bases, leaving 21 bases between them. The CDR3 extends over 16 amino acids. CDR3 bases: TGTGCCAGCAGCGGACAGGGACCGGGGGGCTCGGAGACCCAGTACTTC. Translation: CASSGQGPGGSETQYF.

This clone was seen more than once but under ten times. The chain combines TRBV10-3 with TRBJ2-7; weak D call: TRBD1 (8 bases). The length of the CDR3 is 13 residues. Trimming cost V 6 bases and J 6 bases, with 15 bases left between them. Germline CDR1 reads ENHRY; CDR2 reads SYGVKD. CDR3 coding DNA: TGTGCCATCAGACTGACAGGGGAGGGCGAGCAGTACTTC. This sequence encodes CAIRLTGEGEQYF.

The chain recombines TRBV7-9 with TRBJ2-5; TRBD1 matches at 7 bases. The germline gives CDR1 SEHNR, CDR2 FQNEAQ (reference sequence). Trimming at V came to 5 bases and at J to 5 bases, leaving 8 bases not matched to a gene. This CDR3 is built from 14 residues. The CDR3 DNA sequence: TGTGCCAGCAGCAAACGACAGGGTGGGGAGACCCAGTACTTC. Protein: CASSKRQGGETQYF. Filled out from reference TRBV7-9 and TRBJ2-5, the complete variable domain reads DTGVSQNPRHKITKRGQNVTFRCDPISEHNRLYWYRQTLGQGPEFLTYFQNEAQLEKSRLLSDRFSAERPKGSFSTLEIQRTEQGDSAMYLCASSKRQGGETQYFGPGTRLLVL.

This rearrangement joins TRBV11-2 to TRBJ2-7; TRBD2 matches at 8 bases. The germline CDR1 and CDR2 sequences are SGHAT and FQNNGV. Unmatched junction bases numbered 10, after V lost 5 bases and J lost 4 bases. This CDR3 spans 15 amino acids. CDR3 in amino acids: CASSRVGSGGYEQYF. Written as DNA, the CDR3 is TGTGCCAGCAGCCGGGTTGGGAGCGGGGGTTACGAGCAGTACTTC.

This clone was found a few times. The chain couples TRBV13 to TRBJ1-3, with a weak D call TRBD1 (5 bases). Trimming pared 5 bases from V and 4 bases from J, leaving 12 bases between. Per the germline V gene, CDR1 is PRHDT and CDR2 is FYEKMQ (reference sequence). CDR3 length equals 14 residues. The CDR3 nucleotides read TGTGCCAGCAGCCCCCAGGGAACGGGAAACACCATATATTTT. Protein: CASSPQGTGNTIYF.

The rearrangement joins TRBV6-1 to TRBJ2-7; D is perhaps TRBD2 (6 bases). The V gene lost 8 bases and the J gene lost 5 bases, with 16 bases spanning the gap. The CDR3 has 13 amino acids. Germline lookup yields CDR1 MNHNS and CDR2 SASEGT. The CDR3, as DNA: TGTGCCAGCGCGGAGGGATGGATGGACGAGCAGTACTTC. Translation gives CASAEGWMDEQYF.

The V call is TRBV7-2, the J call TRBJ2-5, with D tentatively TRBD1 (5 bases). The ends were cut back, 1 base at V and 7 bases at J, with 10 bases in the middle. CDR1 is SGHTA, CDR2 FQGNSA, per germline. The CDR3 is 13 amino acids. In nucleotides, the CDR3 is TGTGCCAGCAGCTTAGTTCAGGGCGTGACCCAGTACTTC. Amino acids: CASSLVQGVTQYF.

V is TRBV4-2 and J is TRBJ1-1; D remains unclear. The germline V gene encodes CDR1 LGHNA and CDR2 YNFKEQ. The CDR3 totals 14 residues. Trimming took 4 bases from V and 6 from J, leaving 15 bases between them. CDR3: CASSPSPGGSEAFF. DNA for the CDR3: TGTGCCAGCAGCCCCTCTCCAGGTGGTTCTGAAGCTTTCTTT.

The chain combines TRBV5-1 with TRBJ1-1; the match to TRBD1 covers 8 bases. The trim removed 3 bases at V and 7 bases at J, leaving 11 bases unmatched. The CDR3 extends over 15 amino acids. Germline assignment: CDR1 SGHRS and CDR2 YFSETQ. The CDR3 here is CASSSLRGRDGEAFF. The CDR3 DNA follows: TGCGCCAGCAGCTCACTCAGGGGGCGCGACGGTGAAGCTTTCTTT.

This clone was counted a single time. The chain combines TRBV4-2 with TRBJ2-3; the D is unclear. The CDR3 covers 16 residues. The germline V gene has CDR1 LGHNA and CDR2 YNFKEQ. V shed 4 bases and J shed 5 bases, with 19 bases lying between them. CDR3 in amino acids: CASSLGSDTRGDTQYF. The CDR3 nucleotides are TGTGCCAGCAGCCTCGGATCGGATACCCGAGGAGATACGCAGTATTTT.

V gene TRBV7-6 combines with J gene TRBJ2-3; weak D call: TRBD2 (5 bases). V dropped 3 bases and J dropped 5 bases, with 6 bases sitting between them. This CDR3 has 12 amino acids. The germline CDR1 and CDR2 sequences are SGHVS and FNYEAQ. CDR3 region: CASSFREDTQYF. DNA of the CDR3: TGTGCCAGCAGCTTTCGGGAAGATACGCAGTATTTT.